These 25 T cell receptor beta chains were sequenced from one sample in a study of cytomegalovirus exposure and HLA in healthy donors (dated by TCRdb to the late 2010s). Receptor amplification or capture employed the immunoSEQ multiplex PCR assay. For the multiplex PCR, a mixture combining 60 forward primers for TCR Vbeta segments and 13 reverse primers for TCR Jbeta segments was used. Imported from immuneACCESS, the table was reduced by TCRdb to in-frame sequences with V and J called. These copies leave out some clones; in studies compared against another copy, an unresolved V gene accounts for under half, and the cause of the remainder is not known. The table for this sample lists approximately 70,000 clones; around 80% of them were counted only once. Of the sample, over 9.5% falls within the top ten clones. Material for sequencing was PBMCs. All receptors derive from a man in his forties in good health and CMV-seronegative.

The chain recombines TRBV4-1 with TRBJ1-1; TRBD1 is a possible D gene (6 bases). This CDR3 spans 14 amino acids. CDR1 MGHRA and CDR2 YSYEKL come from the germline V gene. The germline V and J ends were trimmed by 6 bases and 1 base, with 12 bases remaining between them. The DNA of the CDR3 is TGCGCCAGCAGAAACAGGGCGACGAACACTGAAGCTTTCTTT. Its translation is CASRNRATNTEAFF.

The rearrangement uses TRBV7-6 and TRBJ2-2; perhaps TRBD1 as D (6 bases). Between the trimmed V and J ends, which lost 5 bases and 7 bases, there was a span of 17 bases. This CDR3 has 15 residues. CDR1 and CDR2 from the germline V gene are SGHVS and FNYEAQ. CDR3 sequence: CASSLYREGGGELFF. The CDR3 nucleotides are TGTGCCAGCAGCCTCTATCGGGAAGGGGGCGGGGAGCTGTTTTTT.

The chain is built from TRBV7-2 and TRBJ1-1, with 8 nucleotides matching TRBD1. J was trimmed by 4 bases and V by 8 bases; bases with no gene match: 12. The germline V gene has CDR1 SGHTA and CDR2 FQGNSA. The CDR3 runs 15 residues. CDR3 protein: CASSRTGTMGTEAFF. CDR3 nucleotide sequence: TGTGCCAGCTCCCGGACAGGGACCATGGGCACTGAAGCTTTCTTT.

DNA for the CDR3: TGTGCCAGCAGCTTAGAGCAGGCGGGTGGCTACACCTTC. This translates into CASSLEQAGGYTF. V and J are TRBV7-2 and TRBJ1-2; D is unclear. Trimming removed 1 base at V and 7 bases at J, with 10 bases between. CDR1 SGHTA and CDR2 FQGNSA come from the germline V gene. The CDR3 contains 13 residues.

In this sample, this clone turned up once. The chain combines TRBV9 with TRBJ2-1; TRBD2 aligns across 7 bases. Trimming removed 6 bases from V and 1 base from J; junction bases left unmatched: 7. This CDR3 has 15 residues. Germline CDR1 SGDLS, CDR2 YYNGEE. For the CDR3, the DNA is TGTGCCAGCACTACGGGGGAGGGATCCTACAATGAGCAGTTCTTC. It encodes CASTTGEGSYNEQFF. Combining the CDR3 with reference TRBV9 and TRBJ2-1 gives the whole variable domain DSGVTQTPKHLITATGQRVTLRCSPRSGDLSVYWYQQSLDQGLQFLIQYYNGEERAKGNILERFSAQQFPDLHSELNLSSLELGDSALYFCASTTGEGSYNEQFFGPGTRLTVL.

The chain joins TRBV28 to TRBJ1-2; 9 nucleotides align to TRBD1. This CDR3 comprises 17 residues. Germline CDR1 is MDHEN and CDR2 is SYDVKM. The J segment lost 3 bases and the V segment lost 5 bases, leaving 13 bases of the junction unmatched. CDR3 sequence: CASSPAGTGTAYYGYTF. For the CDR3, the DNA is TGTGCCAGCAGTCCCGCGGGGACAGGGACCGCTTACTATGGCTACACCTTC.

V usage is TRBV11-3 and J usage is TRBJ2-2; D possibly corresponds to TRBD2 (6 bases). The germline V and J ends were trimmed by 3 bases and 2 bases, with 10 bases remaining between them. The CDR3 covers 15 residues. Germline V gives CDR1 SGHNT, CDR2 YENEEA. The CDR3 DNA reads TGTGCCAGCAGCTTTAGGCGGGGTAACACCGGGGAGCTGTTTTTT. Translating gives CASSFRRGNTGELFF.

The chain's CDR3 is CASSLRGQGGNEQFF. The DNA of the CDR3 is TGCGCCAGCAGCTTGAGGGGACAGGGAGGCAATGAGCAGTTCTTC. The chain joins TRBV5-1 to TRBJ2-1; 9 bases fit TRBD1. CDR1 and CDR2 (germline): SGHRS, YFSETQ. Trimming at V came to 1 base and at J to 6 bases, leaving 5 bases not matched to a gene. CDR3 length: 15 amino acids.

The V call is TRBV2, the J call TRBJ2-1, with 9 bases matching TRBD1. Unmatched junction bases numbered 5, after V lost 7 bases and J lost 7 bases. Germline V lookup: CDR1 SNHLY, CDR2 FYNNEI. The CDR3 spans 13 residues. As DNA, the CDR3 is TGTGCCAGCAAGATACAGGGGGCAAATGAGCAGTTCTTC. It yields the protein CASKIQGANEQFF.

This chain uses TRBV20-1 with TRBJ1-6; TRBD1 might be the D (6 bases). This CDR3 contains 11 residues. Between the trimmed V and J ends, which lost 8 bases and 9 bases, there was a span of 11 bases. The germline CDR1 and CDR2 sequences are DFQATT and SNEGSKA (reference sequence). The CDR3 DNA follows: TGCAGTTCAGGGGATCTTTCACCCCTCCACTTT. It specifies CSSGDLSPLHF.

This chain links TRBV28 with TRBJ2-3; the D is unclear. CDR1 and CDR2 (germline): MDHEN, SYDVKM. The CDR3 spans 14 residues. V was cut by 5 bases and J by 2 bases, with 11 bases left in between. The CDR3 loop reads CASSNRLYTDTQYF. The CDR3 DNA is TGTGCCAGCAGTAACCGACTCTACACAGATACGCAGTATTTT.

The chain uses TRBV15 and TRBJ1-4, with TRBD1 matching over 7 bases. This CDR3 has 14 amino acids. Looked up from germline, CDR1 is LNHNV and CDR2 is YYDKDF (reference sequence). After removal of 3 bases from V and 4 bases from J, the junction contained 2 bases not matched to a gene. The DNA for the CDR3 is TGTGCCACCAGCAGTGGGACAGATAATGAAAAACTGTTTTTT. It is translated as CATSSGTDNEKLFF.

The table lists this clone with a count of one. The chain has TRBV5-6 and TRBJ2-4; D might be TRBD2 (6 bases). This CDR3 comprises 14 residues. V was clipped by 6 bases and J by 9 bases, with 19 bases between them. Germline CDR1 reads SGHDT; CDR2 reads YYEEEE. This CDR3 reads CASTPGGVGFIQYF. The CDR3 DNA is TGTGCCAGCACACCCGGGGGAGTGGGTTTCATTCAGTACTTC.

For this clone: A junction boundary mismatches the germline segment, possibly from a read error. The CDR3 DNA follows: TGTGCCAGCAGCTTAGTCTCCCACGAGCAGTACTTC. It specifies CASSLVSHEQYF. This chain connects TRBV11-2 to TRBJ2-7; D is uncertain. This CDR3 has 12 residues. Germline CDR1 reads SGHAT; CDR2 reads FQNNGV.

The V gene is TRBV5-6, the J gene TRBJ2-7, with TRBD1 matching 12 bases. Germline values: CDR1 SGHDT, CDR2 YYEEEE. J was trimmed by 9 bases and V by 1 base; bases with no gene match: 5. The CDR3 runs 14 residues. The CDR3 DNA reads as TGTGCCAGCAGCTTGCCCGGGACAGGGGGCCGGCAGTACTTC. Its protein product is CASSLPGTGGRQYF.

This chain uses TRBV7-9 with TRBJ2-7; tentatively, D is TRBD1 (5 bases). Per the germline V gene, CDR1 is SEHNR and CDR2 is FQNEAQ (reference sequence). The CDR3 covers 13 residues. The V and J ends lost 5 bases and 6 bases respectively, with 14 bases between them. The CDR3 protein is CASSLNRGSEQYF. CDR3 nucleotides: TGTGCCAGCAGCCTAAATAGGGGCAGCGAGCAGTACTTC.

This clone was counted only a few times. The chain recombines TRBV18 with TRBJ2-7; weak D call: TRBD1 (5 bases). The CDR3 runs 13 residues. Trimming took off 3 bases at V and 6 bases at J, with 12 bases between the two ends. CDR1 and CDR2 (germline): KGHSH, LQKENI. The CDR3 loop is CASSPQGIGEQYF. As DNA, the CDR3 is TGTGCCAGCTCACCTCAGGGTATAGGCGAGCAGTACTTC.

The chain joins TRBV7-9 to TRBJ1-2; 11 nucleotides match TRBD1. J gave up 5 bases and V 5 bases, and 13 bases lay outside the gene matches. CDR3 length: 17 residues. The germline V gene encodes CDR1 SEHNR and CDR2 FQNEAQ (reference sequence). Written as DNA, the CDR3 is TGTGCCAGCAGCCTACGGACAGGGGGCGGCCATTGGTATGGCTACACCTTC. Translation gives CASSLRTGGGHWYGYTF.

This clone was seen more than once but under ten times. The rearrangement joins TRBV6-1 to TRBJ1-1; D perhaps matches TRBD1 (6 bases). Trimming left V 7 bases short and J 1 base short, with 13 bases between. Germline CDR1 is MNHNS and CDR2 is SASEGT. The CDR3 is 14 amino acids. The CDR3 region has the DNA TGTGCCAGCAATCGGGGGGGCAAGAACACTGAAGCTTTCTTT. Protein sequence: CASNRGGKNTEAFF.

The CDR3 DNA is TGTGCCAGCAGCCCAAGCGGGAGGGCTCCCCGTACCTCTGTCGAGCAGTACTTC. Protein product: CASSPSGRAPRTSVEQYF. The gene calls are TRBV5-4 and TRBJ2-7; 10 bases align to TRBD2. With 4 bases clipped from V and 6 bases from J, the junction kept 19 bases outside the gene matches. Germline CDR1 is SGHNT and CDR2 is YYREEE (reference sequence). The CDR3 covers 18 residues.

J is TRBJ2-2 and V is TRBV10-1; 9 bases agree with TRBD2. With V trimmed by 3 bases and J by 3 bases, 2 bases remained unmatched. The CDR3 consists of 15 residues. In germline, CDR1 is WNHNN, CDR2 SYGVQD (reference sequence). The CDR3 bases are TGCGCCAGCAGTGAAATAGCGGGAGACACCGGGGAGCTGTTTTTT. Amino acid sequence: CASSEIAGDTGELFF.

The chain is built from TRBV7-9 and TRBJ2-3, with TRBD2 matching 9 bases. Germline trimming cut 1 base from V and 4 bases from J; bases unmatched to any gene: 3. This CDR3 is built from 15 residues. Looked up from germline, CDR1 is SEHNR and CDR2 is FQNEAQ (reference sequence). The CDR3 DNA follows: TGTGCCAGCAGCTTAGTCCTAGCGGGACCAGATACGCAGTATTTT. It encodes CASSLVLAGPDTQYF.

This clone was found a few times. The DNA for the CDR3 is TGTGCCAGCAGTGAAGCGGGGGGTTACAATGAGCAGTTCTTC. Its protein product is CASSEAGGYNEQFF. The V call is TRBV6-1, the J call TRBJ2-1; the D gene is possibly TRBD2 (6 bases). Germline V gives CDR1 MNHNS, CDR2 SASEGT. Trimming stripped 0 bases from V and 4 bases from J, with 7 bases between. CDR3 length: 14 amino acids.

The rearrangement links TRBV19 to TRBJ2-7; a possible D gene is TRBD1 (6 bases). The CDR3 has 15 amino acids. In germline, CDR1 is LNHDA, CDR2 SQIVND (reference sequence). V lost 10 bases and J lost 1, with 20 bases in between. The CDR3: CATSNPGDGSYEQYF. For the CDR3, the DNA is TGTGCCACTTCCAACCCAGGGGATGGATCCTACGAGCAGTACTTC.

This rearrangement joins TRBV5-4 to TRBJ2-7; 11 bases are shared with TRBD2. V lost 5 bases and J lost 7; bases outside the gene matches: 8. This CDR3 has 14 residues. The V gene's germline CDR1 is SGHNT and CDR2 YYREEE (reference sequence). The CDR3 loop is CASSIAGGPWEQYF. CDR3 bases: TGTGCCAGCAGTATAGCGGGAGGGCCATGGGAGCAGTACTTC.